A single sample is the source of the 20 T cell receptor beta chains below, sequenced in a study of identical twins. TCRdb re-called the 5' RACE reads with MiXCR, one entry per CDR3 protein. Of about 470,000 distinct CDR3 sequences listed, roughly 26% were seen once; the top ten hold approximately 2.9%. This same sample was also part of a study on T cells expressing NK-cell markers.

Source material: CD4+ T cells sorted from blood. All receptors derive from a young woman in good health.

This chain uses TRBV28 with TRBJ2-5; no firm D call. CDR3 length: 11 amino acids. Trimming removed 6 bases from V and 4 bases from J, with 6 bases in between. CDR1 and CDR2 from the germline V gene are MDHEN and SYDVKM. DNA for the CDR3: TGTGCCAGCAGCCAGATAGAGACCCAGTACTTC. It specifies CASSQIETQYF.

The chain uses TRBV5-1 and TRBJ2-5, with 13 positions matching TRBD2. CDR3 length equals 17 residues. CDR1 is SGHRS and CDR2 is YFSETQ in the germline V gene. V lost 3 bases and J lost 8; bases outside the gene matches: 13. The CDR3 is CASSWRLAGGHKDTQYF. CDR3 bases: TGCGCCAGCAGCTGGAGACTAGCGGGGGGACATAAGGACACCCAGTACTTC.

This chain connects TRBV20-1 to TRBJ2-1; 8 bases align to TRBD2. In germline, CDR1 is DFQATT, CDR2 SNEGSKA (reference sequence). J was trimmed by 10 bases and V by 6 bases; bases with no gene match: 2. The CDR3 is made up of 10 amino acids. CDR3 nucleotide sequence: TGCAGTGCAGTAGCGGGGGAGCAGTTCTTC. Translating gives CSAVAGEQFF.

The chain employs TRBV5-1 and TRBJ2-2; TRBD2 matches at 12 bases. The V and J ends lost 3 bases and 1 base, in that order; junction bases with no gene match: 1. The CDR3 runs to 16 residues. Germline V CDR1 and CDR2: SGHRS, YFSETQ. CDR3 loop: CASSSGLAGNTGELFF. DNA for the CDR3: TGCGCCAGCAGCTCGGGACTAGCGGGGAACACCGGGGAGCTGTTTTTT.

Remarks on this clonotype: One end of the junction does not line up with germline, which may come from a read error. This rearrangement joins TRBV7-7 to TRBJ1-4; the D gene is possibly TRBD1 (5 bases). This CDR3 region has 13 residues. CDR1 and CDR2 (germline): SSHAT, FNYEAQ (reference sequence). The CDR3 reads CASSIDRTEKLFF. The DNA for the CDR3 is TGTGCTAGCAGCATCGACAGAACTGAAAAACTGTTTTTT.

This chain connects TRBV7-9 to TRBJ2-3, with D uncertain. Germline CDR1 SEHNR, CDR2 FQNEAQ (reference sequence). The CDR3 contains 12 residues. V shed 3 bases and J shed 8 bases, with 9 bases lying between them. As DNA, the CDR3 is TGTGCCAGCAGCTTGTCTGGCACTACGCAGTATTTT. This codes for CASSLSGTTQYF.

This chain joins TRBV20-1 and TRBJ2-3; D gene uncertain. CDR1 and CDR2 (germline): DFQATT, SNEGSKA (reference sequence). Trimming removed 3 bases at V and 3 bases at J, with 7 bases between. This CDR3 comprises 12 residues. DNA of the CDR3: TGCAGTGCTAGCGCCCGGACAGATACGCAGTATTTT. Translated, it gives CSASARTDTQYF.

This chain connects TRBV7-9 to TRBJ2-2, with a tentative D call TRBD2 (5 bases). The CDR3 is 14 amino acids. Germline-derived CDR1 and CDR2 are SEHNR and FQNEAQ (reference sequence). The V gene lost 7 bases and the J gene lost 4 bases, with 13 bases spanning the gap. CDR3 sequence: CASNFGGSTGELFF. The CDR3 DNA reads as TGTGCCAGCAACTTCGGAGGTAGCACCGGGGAGCTGTTTTTT.

The V gene is TRBV27, the J gene TRBJ2-2, with a weak D call TRBD1 (6 bases). The CDR3 spans 14 residues. The germline V gene has CDR1 MNHEY and CDR2 SMNVEV (reference sequence). V was shortened by 3 bases and J by 2 bases, with 7 bases between the two germline ends. The CDR3 loop reads CASSFRGNTGELFF. In nucleotides, the CDR3 is TGTGCCAGCAGTTTCAGGGGAAACACCGGGGAGCTGTTTTTT.

This sequence joins TRBV20-1 and TRBJ2-1, with 8 nucleotides matching TRBD2. This CDR3 spans 12 amino acids. Germline-derived CDR1 and CDR2 are DFQATT and SNEGSKA (reference sequence). V lost 7 bases and J lost 8; bases outside the gene matches: 7. Here the CDR3 reads CSGGGLDDEQFF. As DNA, the CDR3 is TGCAGTGGGGGGGGACTAGACGATGAGCAGTTCTTC.

This chain joins TRBV9 and TRBJ2-5, with D possibly matching TRBD1 (6 bases). CDR3 length: 16 residues. Germline assignment: CDR1 SGDLS and CDR2 YYNGEE. V was pared by 0 bases and J by 5 bases, with 17 bases between. The CDR3 protein is CASSVEMGGGGETQYF. The CDR3 DNA follows: TGTGCCAGCAGCGTAGAAATGGGTGGGGGCGGCGAGACCCAGTACTTC.

This clonotype was seen a few times. The chain is built from TRBV9 and TRBJ2-1; TRBD2 aligns across 8 bases. The CDR3 has 16 amino acids. With 0 bases clipped from V and 6 bases from J, the junction kept 8 bases outside the gene matches. The V gene's germline CDR1 is SGDLS and CDR2 YYNGEE. The CDR3 DNA follows: TGTGCCAGCAGCGTAGGGGGAGCGGGAGATTCCAATGAGCAGTTCTTC. Its protein is CASSVGGAGDSNEQFF.

The rearrangement uses TRBV20-1 and TRBJ2-1; TRBD1 agrees at 7 bases. V was pared by 3 bases and J by 6 bases, with 11 bases of the junction left unmatched. CDR3 length: 15 residues. Germline assignment: CDR1 DFQATT and CDR2 SNEGSKA (reference sequence). CDR3 coding DNA: TGCAGTGCTAGCAGTCGGACAGGCAAATTCAATGAGCAGTTCTTC. Residues: CSASSRTGKFNEQFF.

The sample holds many counts of this clonotype. The rearrangement uses TRBV7-3 and TRBJ1-1; weak D call: TRBD1 (5 bases). The CDR3 spans 13 residues. In germline, CDR1 is SGHTA, CDR2 FQGTGA. Between the trimmed V and J ends, which lost 4 bases and 0 bases, there was a span of 6 bases. In nucleotides, the CDR3 is TGTGCCAGCAGCTCGACAGTGAACACTGAAGCTTTCTTT. Its translation is CASSSTVNTEAFF. Based on the CDR3 plus reference TRBV7-3 and TRBJ1-1, the full variable domain is GAGVSQTPSNKVTEKGKYVELRCDPISGHTALYWYRQSLGQGPEFLIYFQGTGAADDSGLPNDRFFAVRPEGSVSTLKIQRTERGDSAVYLCASSSTVNTEAFFGQGTRLTVV.

This clonotype was detected a few times. The chain carries TRBV24-1 and TRBJ2-5; TRBD2 matches at 11 bases. V shed 4 bases and J 2 bases; nucleotides not matched to a gene: 2. This CDR3 is built from 15 residues. In germline, CDR1 is KGHDR, CDR2 SFDVKD. This CDR3 reads CATSETSGTQETQYF. CDR3 in DNA: TGTGCCACCAGTGAGACTAGCGGGACTCAAGAGACCCAGTACTTC.

The chain has TRBV20-1 and TRBJ2-5, with TRBD2 matching 15 bases. V was clipped by 4 bases and J by 4 bases; unmatched bases: 7. The length of the CDR3 is 16 residues. Germline V gene sequence: CDR1 DFQATT, CDR2 SNEGSKA (reference sequence). This CDR3 reads CSATRTSGRAGETQYF. In DNA form, the CDR3 reads TGCAGTGCTACCCGGACTAGCGGGAGGGCTGGAGAGACCCAGTACTTC.

This clonotype was observed a handful of times. The V and J genes are TRBV12-3 or TRBV12-4 and TRBJ1-4; 11 bases match TRBD1. The CDR3 spans 12 residues. Trimming at V came to 11 bases and at J to 8 bases, leaving 4 bases not matched to a gene. The CDR3 region is CAARTGGEKLFF. The DNA for the CDR3 is TGTGCCGCGAGGACAGGGGGCGAAAAACTGTTTTTT.

The sample holds a few counts of this clonotype. The chain joins TRBV25-1 to TRBJ2-1; D uncertain. The CDR3 is made up of 16 amino acids. Germline CDR1 MGHDK, CDR2 SYGVNS. Trimming took 1 base from V and 2 from J, leaving 12 bases between them. CDR3 nucleotides: TGTGCCAGCAGTGAATTCTTCGCCCGAGCCTACAATGAGCAGTTCTTC. Translation gives CASSEFFARAYNEQFF.

CDR3 residues: CASSRNGGGTYEQYF. CDR3 DNA: TGCGCCAGCAGCCGGAATGGAGGCGGGACCTACGAGCAGTACTTC. The chain is built from TRBV5-1 and TRBJ2-7, with TRBD2 as a possible D gene (6 bases). V dropped 4 bases and J dropped 2 bases, with 16 bases sitting between them. Germline V gives CDR1 SGHRS, CDR2 YFSETQ. This CDR3 contains 15 residues.

This clonotype was detected a few times. V gene TRBV29-1 combines with J gene TRBJ1-2; possible D gene TRBD1, 6 bases. CDR1 is SQVTM and CDR2 is ANQGSEA in the germline V gene. This CDR3 is 15 amino acids long. Trimming removed 4 bases at V and 4 bases at J, with 19 bases between. CDR3 residues: CSVGLYREVSYGYTF. The DNA of the CDR3 is TGCAGCGTTGGCCTCTACAGGGAGGTATCCTATGGCTACACCTTC. The whole variable domain, filled in from reference TRBV29-1 and TRBJ1-2, reads SAVISQKPSRDICQRGTSLTIQCQVDSQVTMMFWYRQQPGQSLTLIATANQGSEATYESGFVIDKFPISRPNLTFSTLTVSNMSPEDSSIYLCSVGLYREVSYGYTFGSGTRLTVV.